These T cell receptor beta chains were read from a single sample in a study of response to subunit inactivated influenza vaccine. TCRdb re-called the RT-PCR reads through MiXCR, storing one row per CDR3 protein. The sample includes a few hundred thousand distinct CDR3 sequences, about 7.2% seen only once; the top ten take 10% to 15%. Source: PBMCs from blood, taken approximately 25 months after vaccination. These receptor sequences come from a man aged 50 to 75 who received an inactivated influenza vaccine. Each CDR3 is given with its conserved first and last residue.

j_call: TRBJ2-7; v_call: TRBV4-1; cdr3_aa: CASSQGMGRTYEQYF
j_call: TRBJ1-6; v_call: TRBV4-3; cdr3_aa: CASSQTQQQPLHF
j_call: TRBJ1-1; v_call: TRBV4-3; cdr3_aa: CASSQTLARTEAFF
j_call: TRBJ2-2; v_call: TRBV12-3/TRBV12-4; cdr3_aa: CASIGQGWAGELFF
j_call: TRBJ2-5; v_call: TRBV14; cdr3_aa: CASSQDRASGGLYQETQYF
j_call: TRBJ2-7; v_call: TRBV28; cdr3_aa: CASSAPGTSANEQYF
j_call: TRBJ2-7; v_call: TRBV30; cdr3_aa: CAWSVLRWSGTSSYEQYF
j_call: TRBJ2-6; v_call: TRBV7-6; cdr3_aa: CASSLIGAGSPNVLTF
j_call: TRBJ2-5; v_call: TRBV28; cdr3_aa: CASSLTRTKETQYF
j_call: TRBJ2-2; v_call: TRBV12-3/TRBV12-4; cdr3_aa: CASSLYSGGGTGELFF
j_call: TRBJ2-5; v_call: TRBV5-1; cdr3_aa: CASSGRLGLGETQYF
j_call: TRBJ2-4; v_call: TRBV6-2/TRBV6-3; cdr3_aa: CASSTRQGIDTKNIQYF
j_call: TRBJ2-1; v_call: TRBV6-6; cdr3_aa: CASRFSRDSQFF
j_call: TRBJ2-2; v_call: TRBV30; cdr3_aa: CAWSPVGVGFTGELFF
j_call: TRBJ2-1; v_call: TRBV5-1; cdr3_aa: CASQLLTSYNEQFF
j_call: TRBJ2-5; v_call: TRBV20-1; cdr3_aa: CSAQTGIETQYF
j_call: TRBJ2-1; v_call: TRBV7-2; cdr3_aa: CASSRARDYNEQFF
j_call: TRBJ2-7; v_call: TRBV5-1; cdr3_aa: CASSLAPNRGRTADYYEQYF
j_call: TRBJ2-5; v_call: TRBV20-1; cdr3_aa: CSARKIGAPQETQYF
j_call: TRBJ2-3; v_call: TRBV9; cdr3_aa: CASSVGGDSGRVDTQYF
j_call: TRBJ2-2; v_call: TRBV19; cdr3_aa: CASSIPGANTGELFF
j_call: TRBJ1-1; v_call: TRBV9; cdr3_aa: CASSGSGTGPLNTEAFF
j_call: TRBJ2-1; v_call: TRBV7-9; cdr3_aa: CASSFGSARYNEQFF
j_call: TRBJ2-7; v_call: TRBV7-6; cdr3_aa: CASSPRDRGSYEQYF
j_call: TRBJ2-5; v_call: TRBV5-4; cdr3_aa: CASSWIVEETQYF
j_call: TRBJ2-7; v_call: TRBV20-1; cdr3_aa: CSARSGVEQYF
j_call: TRBJ1-5; v_call: TRBV20-1; cdr3_aa: CSGGQLNQPQHF
j_call: TRBJ1-3; v_call: TRBV7-2; cdr3_aa: CASSLAPGQGSGNTIYF
j_call: TRBJ2-2; v_call: TRBV20-1; cdr3_aa: CSASGGRGRRTGELFF
j_call: TRBJ1-1; v_call: TRBV4-2; cdr3_aa: CASSQEPRNTEAFF
j_call: TRBJ2-1; v_call: TRBV3-1; cdr3_aa: CASSPKLTVRGGEQFF
j_call: TRBJ1-1; v_call: TRBV7-9; cdr3_aa: CASSYSLTGGTEAFF
j_call: TRBJ2-2; v_call: TRBV12-3/TRBV12-4; cdr3_aa: CASSLGHPNTGELFF
j_call: TRBJ2-5; v_call: TRBV5-1; cdr3_aa: CASSSLGPTGTQYF
j_call: TRBJ1-3; v_call: TRBV30; cdr3_aa: CAWSEDFISGNTIYF
j_call: TRBJ1-4; v_call: TRBV7-6; cdr3_aa: CASSPRRGPGEKLFF
j_call: TRBJ1-5; v_call: TRBV19; cdr3_aa: CASTSYSGRQPQHF
j_call: TRBJ2-3; v_call: TRBV11-3; cdr3_aa: CASSLDLEDTQYF
j_call: TRBJ2-1; v_call: TRBV4-2; cdr3_aa: CASSPRVAGDEQFF
j_call: TRBJ2-7; v_call: TRBV12-3/TRBV12-4; cdr3_aa: CASTLTDRGSYEQYF
j_call: TRBJ2-7; v_call: TRBV14; cdr3_aa: CASSQATAGGQYF
j_call: TRBJ2-3; v_call: TRBV5-1; cdr3_aa: CASGTRGGTDTQYF
j_call: TRBJ2-1; v_call: TRBV20-1; cdr3_aa: CSARGNRGSYNEQFF
j_call: TRBJ1-4; v_call: TRBV3-1; cdr3_aa: CASSQAWGQGEKLFF
j_call: TRBJ2-2; v_call: TRBV4-3; cdr3_aa: CASSQDLRTATGELFF
j_call: TRBJ2-1; v_call: TRBV5-1; cdr3_aa: CASSLEPGGGYNEQFF
j_call: TRBJ2-1; v_call: TRBV5-1; cdr3_aa: CASSYALAGSSYNEQFF
j_call: TRBJ2-1; v_call: TRBV14; cdr3_aa: CASSQLAGGRDEQFF
j_call: TRBJ2-5; v_call: TRBV5-1; cdr3_aa: CASSLAKNQETQYF
j_call: TRBJ2-5; v_call: TRBV5-6; cdr3_aa: CASSLVRDTLTQYF
j_call: TRBJ2-2; v_call: TRBV25-1; cdr3_aa: CASSLWAAGELFF
j_call: TRBJ2-5; v_call: TRBV28; cdr3_aa: CASSGTARETQYF
j_call: TRBJ1-1; v_call: TRBV4-2; cdr3_aa: CASSDEIWGTEAFF
j_call: TRBJ1-5; v_call: TRBV27; cdr3_aa: CASSRQGNNQPQHF